Listed here is a single TCR beta chain. As yet, its antigen is unknown. This sample stems from a study of T-cell reconstitution after alpha-beta-depleted transplantation in children. The TCRbeta library was prepared with unique molecular identifiers. TCRdb ran MiXCR on the PCR reads and lists one entry per CDR3 protein. Seen here are 60,000 or so distinct CDR3 sequences, 44% observed once, and the top ten hold 95% to 98%. There are 14 residues in the CDR3. V was clipped by 3 bases and J by 8 bases, with 20 bases between them. Germline V lookup: CDR1 DFQATT, CDR2 SNEGSKA (reference sequence). Findings and caveats of the study: As was reported, about two months after transplant, alpha-beta T cells came from several hundred expanded graft clones. Among T cells one year after transplant, newly produced cells accounted for most counts and diversity.

The rearrangement links TRBV20-1 to TRBJ2-7; tentatively, D is TRBD2 (5 bases). The starting material was PBMCs, mostly from graft donor cells, obtained 360 days after TCRalphabeta/CD19-depleted stem cell transplant. The sequence was obtained from a male patient younger than 18 who had a stem cell transplant for acute lymphoblastic leukemia, so the T cells may come from the graft donor. The DNA for the CDR3 is TGCAGTGCTAGGGGGAGAAGGGCCAATGTCAAGCAGTACTTC. This encodes CSARGRRANVKQYF.